One and the same sample provided the 5 T cell receptor beta chains below, sequenced in a study of blood T cell repertoires in COVID-19. Some clones are missing from TCRdb's copy, which holds only in-frame ones; the method was immunoSEQ multiplex PCR. The sample carries 150,000 or so clones, almost 85% recorded once. The sample taken for sequencing was peripheral blood. These receptors were collected from a man aged 40-49 years who had recovered from COVID-19.

The chain joins TRBV30 to TRBJ1-1; TRBD1 is a possible D gene (5 bases). Deletions cut 2 bases from V and 4 bases from J, with 14 bases between. Germline CDR1 and CDR2: GTSNPN and SVGIG (reference sequence). This CDR3 is 14 amino acids long. As DNA, the CDR3 is TGTGCCTGGAGTAGGCCCAGGGTGGGCACTGAAGCTTTCTTT. Translating it yields CAWSRPRVGTEAFF.

V is TRBV15 and J is TRBJ1-2, with D unclear. Trimming cost V 0 bases and J 3 bases, with 5 bases left between them. The CDR3 has 13 residues. Germline loops: CDR1 LNHNV, CDR2 YYDKDF (reference sequence). The CDR3, as DNA: TGTGCCACCAGCAGAGATGCGGACTATGGCTACACCTTC. This codes for CATSRDADYGYTF.

The V gene is TRBV12-3 or TRBV12-4, the J gene TRBJ2-1, with D tentatively TRBD1 (5 bases). Trimming left V 5 bases short and J 8 bases short, with 13 bases between. The CDR3 covers 13 residues. The CDR3 here is CASSPGYSDEQFF. CDR3 nucleotide sequence: TGTGCCAGCAGTCCAGGGTATAGTGATGAGCAGTTCTTC.

The genes are TRBV9 and TRBJ2-1; 13 bases agree with TRBD2. CDR3 size: 16 residues. The V gene end was trimmed by 2 bases and the J gene end by 8 bases; junction bases not matched to a gene: 7. Germline-derived CDR1 and CDR2 are SGDLS and YYNGEE. The CDR3 DNA sequence: TGTGCCAGCAGCGTCGTACTAGCGGGAGGGCGTGATGAGCAGTTCTTC. It is translated as CASSVVLAGGRDEQFF.

This sequence joins TRBV29-1 and TRBJ2-1, with 11 bases lining up with TRBD2. The germline V gene encodes CDR1 SQVTM and CDR2 ANQGSEA. The CDR3 spans 15 residues. The V gene end was trimmed by 7 bases and the J gene end by 4 bases; junction bases not matched to a gene: 9. The CDR3 DNA follows: TGCAGCGCCGAGGGACTAGCGGAAAAGTACAATGAGCAGTTCTTC. This translates into CSAEGLAEKYNEQFF.